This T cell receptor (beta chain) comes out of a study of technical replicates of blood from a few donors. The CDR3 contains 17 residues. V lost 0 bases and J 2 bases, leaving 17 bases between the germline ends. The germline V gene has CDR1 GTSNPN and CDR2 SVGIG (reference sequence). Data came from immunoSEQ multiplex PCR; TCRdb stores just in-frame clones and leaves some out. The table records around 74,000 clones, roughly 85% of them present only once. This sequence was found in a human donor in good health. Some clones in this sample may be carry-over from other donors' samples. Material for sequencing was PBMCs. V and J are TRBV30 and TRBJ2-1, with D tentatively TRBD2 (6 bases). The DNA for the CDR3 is TGTGCCTGGAGTGTATTATCCGGGACTGTCGCCTACAATGAGCAGTTCTTC. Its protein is CAWSVLSGTVAYNEQFF.